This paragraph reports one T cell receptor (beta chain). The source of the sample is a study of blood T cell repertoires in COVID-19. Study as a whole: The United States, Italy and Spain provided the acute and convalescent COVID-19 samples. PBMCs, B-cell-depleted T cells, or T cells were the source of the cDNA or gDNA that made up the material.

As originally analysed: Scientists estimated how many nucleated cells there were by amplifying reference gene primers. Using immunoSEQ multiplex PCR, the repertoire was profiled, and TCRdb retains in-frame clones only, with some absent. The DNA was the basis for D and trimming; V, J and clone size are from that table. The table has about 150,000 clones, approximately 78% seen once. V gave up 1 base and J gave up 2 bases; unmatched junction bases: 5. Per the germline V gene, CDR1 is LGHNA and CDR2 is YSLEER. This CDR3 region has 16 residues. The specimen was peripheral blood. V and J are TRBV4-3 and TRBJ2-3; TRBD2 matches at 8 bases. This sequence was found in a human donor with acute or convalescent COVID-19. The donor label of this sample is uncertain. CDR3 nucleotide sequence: TGCGCCAGCAGCCAAGGAGCGGGGGTATACACAGATACGCAGTATTTT. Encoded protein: CASSQGAGVYTDTQYF.